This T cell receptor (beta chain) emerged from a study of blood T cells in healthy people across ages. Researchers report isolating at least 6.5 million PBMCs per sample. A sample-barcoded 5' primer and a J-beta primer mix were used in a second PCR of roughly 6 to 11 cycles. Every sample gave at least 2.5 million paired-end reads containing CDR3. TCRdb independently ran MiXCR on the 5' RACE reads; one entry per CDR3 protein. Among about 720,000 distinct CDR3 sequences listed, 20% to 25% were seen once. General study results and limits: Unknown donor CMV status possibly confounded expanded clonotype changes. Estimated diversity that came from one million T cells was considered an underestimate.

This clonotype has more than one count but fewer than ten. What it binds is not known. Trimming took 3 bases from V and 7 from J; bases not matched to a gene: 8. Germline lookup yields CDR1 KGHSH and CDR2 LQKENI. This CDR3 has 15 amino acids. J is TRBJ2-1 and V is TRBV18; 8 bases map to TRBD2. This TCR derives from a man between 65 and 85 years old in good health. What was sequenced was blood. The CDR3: CASSPRTSRENEQFF. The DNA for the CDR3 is TGTGCCAGCTCACCCCGGACTAGCAGGGAAAATGAGCAGTTCTTC.